These 26 T cell receptor beta chains were sequenced from one sample in a study of a mutant IDH1 vaccine in newly diagnosed glioma. The assay was immunoSEQ multiplex PCR, and TCRdb's table has in-frame clones only and misses some. The table includes about 68,000 clones, 60% to 85% detected once. Time point: baseline, week 1 (first vaccination visit). Treatment specified: pre-vaccination baseline after standard-of-care therapy. This specimen was PBMCs, taken from a glioma patient treated with radiotherapy, temozolomide or both. The receptors were sampled from a man in his forties or fifties with glioma.

V and J are TRBV7-3 and TRBJ2-7, with TRBD1 matching over 9 bases. CDR1 is SGHTA, CDR2 FQGTGA, per germline. The CDR3 runs 17 residues. V shed 1 base, J shed 3 bases, and the junction held 10 bases outside the gene matches. CDR3 region: CASSLSSGGQGLYEQYF. DNA for the CDR3: TGTGCCAGCAGCTTAAGTTCCGGGGGACAGGGACTCTACGAGCAGTACTTC. The full variable domain, completed using reference TRBV7-3 and TRBJ2-7, is GAGVSQTPSNKVTEKGKYVELRCDPISGHTALYWYRQSLGQGPEFLIYFQGTGAADDSGLPNDRFFAVRPEGSVSTLKIQRTERGDSAVYLCASSLSSGGQGLYEQYFGPGTRLTVT.

This clone has more than one count but fewer than ten. The V gene is TRBV2, the J gene TRBJ1-1, with D possibly being TRBD1 (5 bases). This CDR3 region has 13 residues. The V end was cut by 3 bases, the J end by 11 bases, with 16 bases between. Per germline, CDR1 SNHLY and CDR2 FYNNEI. This CDR3 reads CASSDGWRGSAFF. The DNA of the CDR3 is TGTGCCAGCAGTGACGGATGGAGGGGCTCGGCTTTCTTT.

This clone was detected only once. This chain links TRBV7-2 with TRBJ2-5, with 10 bases identical to TRBD2. Germline V gene data show CDR1 as SGHTA and CDR2 as FQGNSA. CDR3 length equals 17 residues. V lost 6 bases to trimming and J lost 9 bases; unmatched junction nucleotides: 19. As DNA, the CDR3 is TGTGCCAGCAGTTCTCGAGCGGGGGGGTCCCCTAGGAGCGCCCAGTACTTC. Translating gives CASSSRAGGSPRSAQYF.

V usage is TRBV19 and J usage is TRBJ1-1; 7 bases are shared with TRBD1. The CDR3 consists of 14 residues. CDR1 and CDR2 (germline): LNHDA, SQIVND (reference sequence). V lost 6 bases to trimming and J lost 4 bases; unmatched junction nucleotides: 8. DNA of the CDR3: TGTGCCAGTAGCAAAGCCTACAGGGGCACTGAAGCTTTCTTT. Its translation: CASSKAYRGTEAFF.

The rearrangement joins TRBV29-1 to TRBJ2-1; D call uncertain. Germline V gives CDR1 SQVTM, CDR2 ANQGSEA. CDR3 length: 14 residues. With 2 bases removed from V and 0 bases from J, the gap between germline ends came to 8 bases. CDR3 DNA: TGCAGCGTTGAAATATATCCCTCCTACAATGAGCAGTTCTTC. Amino acids: CSVEIYPSYNEQFF.

The genes are TRBV6-6 and TRBJ2-1; 8 nucleotides agree with TRBD2. The length of the CDR3 is 16 residues. Germline CDR1 and CDR2: MNHNY and SVGAGI (reference sequence). J lost 5 bases, V lost 6 bases, and 12 bases had no gene match. In nucleotides, the CDR3 is TGTGCCAGCAGACAGCGGGAGTTGTTTCCTAACAATGAGCAGTTCTTC. Translating it yields CASRQRELFPNNEQFF.

The chain employs TRBV5-1 and TRBJ2-1; D gene uncertain. The ends were cut back, 3 bases at V and 12 bases at J, with 10 bases in the middle. Germline loops: CDR1 SGHRS, CDR2 YFSETQ. The CDR3 is 11 amino acids. The CDR3 spells CASSYANLQFF. The DNA for the CDR3 is TGCGCCAGCAGCTATGCGAATCTGCAGTTCTTC.

This clone appeared once. The CDR3 loop reads CATSQERVNTEAFF. The CDR3 coding sequence is TGTGCCACCAGCCAGGAGCGCGTGAACACTGAAGCTTTCTTT. The rearrangement joins TRBV15 to TRBJ1-1; D gene unclear. Trimming shortened V by 5 bases and J by 0 bases, and 10 bases separated the two germline ends. This CDR3 has 14 amino acids. CDR1 is LNHNV, CDR2 YYDKDF, per germline (reference sequence).

The count of this clone is one. This CDR3 is also generated by other DNA sequences in the sample. The chain joins TRBV6-5 to TRBJ1-1, with D unclear. Between the trimmed V and J ends, which lost 0 bases and 1 base, there was a span of 6 bases. Germline CDR1 is MNHEY and CDR2 is SVGAGI. The CDR3 contains 14 residues. CDR3 in amino acids: CASSYSGGNTEAFF. The CDR3 nucleotides are TGTGCCAGCAGTTACTCGGGAGGGAACACTGAAGCTTTCTTT.

The chain has TRBV9 and TRBJ1-3, with D perhaps TRBD1 (5 bases). CDR3 size: 14 residues. Germline V gene lookup returns CDR1 SGDLS and CDR2 YYNGEE. Trimming pared 3 bases from V and 0 bases from J, leaving 7 bases between. Here the CDR3 reads CASSGGSSGNTIYF. The CDR3 DNA reads as TGTGCCAGCAGCGGGGGGAGCTCTGGAAACACCATATATTTT.

The V call is TRBV2, the J call TRBJ2-4; no reliable D call. CDR1 and CDR2 (germline): SNHLY, FYNNEI. The V and J ends lost 6 bases and 8 bases respectively, with 20 bases between them. CDR3 length: 15 amino acids. CDR3 coding DNA: TGTGCCAGCAGCTCTATGCCTCGAACCGGCCACATTCAGTACTTC. It translates to CASSSMPRTGHIQYF.

This chain joins TRBV10-1 and TRBJ1-1; D call uncertain. V gave up 6 bases and J gave up 5 bases, with 13 bases separating them. The CDR3 is made up of 13 amino acids. Germline V gene data show CDR1 as WNHNN and CDR2 as SYGVQD (reference sequence). CDR3 loop: CASSGPGWTEAFF. CDR3 bases: TGCGCCAGCAGCGGGCCCGGCTGGACTGAAGCTTTCTTT.

This clone showed up just once. The rearrangement uses TRBV5-1 and TRBJ1-4; TRBD1 matches at 9 bases. This CDR3 has 15 amino acids. The V and J ends lost 4 bases and 4 bases, in that order; junction bases with no gene match: 5. Germline V gives CDR1 SGHRS, CDR2 YFSETQ. The CDR3 region is CASSPGTGRNEKLFF. CDR3 sequence (DNA): TGCGCCAGCAGCCCCGGGACAGGGCGTAATGAAAAACTGTTTTTT.

The rearrangement joins TRBV13 to TRBJ2-5; 8 bases align to TRBD1. The V and J ends lost 4 bases and 4 bases, in that order; junction bases with no gene match: 8. Looked up from germline, CDR1 is PRHDT and CDR2 is FYEKMQ (reference sequence). The CDR3 has 15 residues. CDR3 in amino acids: CASSSRGRGRETQYF. The CDR3 DNA reads as TGTGCCAGCAGCTCCCGGGGCAGGGGGCGAGAGACCCAGTACTTC.

J is TRBJ1-2 and V is TRBV25-1; D is possibly TRBD1 (5 bases). Trimming removed 3 bases from V and 5 bases from J, with 19 bases in between. Germline CDR1 and CDR2: MGHDK and SYGVNS. This CDR3 region has 16 residues. The CDR3 sequence is CASSDHGGIHGYGYTF. The CDR3 bases are TGTGCCAGCAGTGACCACGGGGGGATCCATGGGTATGGCTACACCTTC.

The sample holds one count of this clone. The chain carries TRBV9 and TRBJ1-3; D remains unclear. Per germline, CDR1 SGDLS and CDR2 YYNGEE. The CDR3 has 11 amino acids. The V end lost 0 bases, the J end lost 5 bases, and 0 bases lay between the germline ends. The CDR3 region is CASSVGNTIYF. CDR3 sequence (DNA): TGTGCCAGCAGCGTAGGAAACACCATATATTTT.

Comments on this clone: A junction boundary mismatches the germline segment, possibly from a read error. The rearrangement uses TRBV6-5 and TRBJ1-2; 7 nucleotides align to TRBD1. CDR1 and CDR2 from the germline V gene are MNHEY and SVGAGI. The CDR3 is 14 amino acids. The DNA for the CDR3 is TGTGCCAGCTGTTACTCGACAGGGAAAGAGGGCTACACCTTC. Translated, it gives CASCYSTGKEGYTF.

This clone was seen only once. The chain recombines TRBV25-1 with TRBJ2-7, with D tentatively TRBD1 or TRBD2 (6 bases each). The CDR3 is 13 amino acids. Trimming took 3 bases from V and 6 from J, leaving 12 bases between them. Germline-derived CDR1 and CDR2 are MGHDK and SYGVNS. The CDR3 loop is CASSEGGRSEQYF. CDR3 DNA: TGTGCCAGCAGTGAGGGGGGCAGGAGCGAGCAGTACTTC.

This chain links TRBV30 with TRBJ1-4; D call uncertain. The V gene's germline CDR1 is GTSNPN and CDR2 SVGIG (reference sequence). V lost 2 bases and J lost 5, with 6 bases in between. The CDR3 sequence is 12 residues long. As DNA, the CDR3 is TGTGCCTGGAGTTCAAGGAATGAAAAACTGTTTTTT. It codes for CAWSSRNEKLFF.

This chain uses TRBV19 with TRBJ1-1; TRBD1 matches at 7 bases. CDR1 is LNHDA and CDR2 is SQIVND in the germline V gene (reference sequence). This CDR3 is built from 15 residues. The junction had 3 bases not matched to a gene; V was cut back by 1 base and J by 1 base. Here the CDR3 DNA reads TGTGCCAGTAGTATAGTAGGGACAGAGAACACTGAAGCTTTCTTT. Translating it yields CASSIVGTENTEAFF.

By sample fraction, this clone is medium-sized. The chain carries TRBV4-2 and TRBJ2-7; no clear D. The germline V and J ends were trimmed by 0 bases and 0 bases, with 9 bases remaining between them. CDR1 is LGHNA, CDR2 YNFKEQ, per germline. The CDR3 is 15 residues long. The CDR3 sequence: CASSQEGQASYEQYF. CDR3 nucleotide sequence: TGTGCCAGCAGCCAAGAGGGCCAGGCCTCCTACGAGCAGTACTTC.

V is TRBV5-1 and J is TRBJ2-1; TRBD2 is a possible D gene (6 bases). Per germline, CDR1 SGHRS and CDR2 YFSETQ. This CDR3 comprises 14 residues. V lost 7 bases, J lost 0 bases, and 11 bases lay in between. The CDR3 nucleotides are TGCGCCAGCTATAGCGGTCTCTCCTACAATGAGCAGTTCTTC. This codes for CASYSGLSYNEQFF.

This clone was detected only once. The genes are TRBV19 and TRBJ2-1; D is unclear. The germline V and J ends were trimmed by 2 bases and 0 bases, with 2 bases remaining between them. CDR3 size: 13 residues. Per germline, CDR1 LNHDA and CDR2 SQIVND (reference sequence). In DNA, the CDR3 is TGTGCCAGTAGTATAACCTCCTACAATGAGCAGTTCTTC. Encoded protein: CASSITSYNEQFF.

The chain joins TRBV14 to TRBJ2-1; 7 positions agree with TRBD1. V lost 1 base to trimming and J lost 7 bases; unmatched junction nucleotides: 10. Germline CDR1 reads SGHDN; CDR2 reads FVKESK. The CDR3 runs 16 residues. The CDR3 bases are TGTGCCAGCAGCCAAGTTTTACGACAGGGAAGTAATGAGCAGTTCTTC. Its translation: CASSQVLRQGSNEQFF. The complete variable domain, with remaining parts taken from reference TRBV14 and TRBJ2-1, reads EAGVTQFPSHSVIEKGQTVTLRCDPISGHDNLYWYRRVMGKEIKFLLHFVKESKQDESGMPNNRFLAERTGGTYSTLKVQPAELEDSGVYFCASSQVLRQGSNEQFFGPGTRLTVL.

The chain couples TRBV29-1 to TRBJ2-5, with TRBD2 identical over 9 bases. The J segment lost 5 bases and the V segment lost 3 bases, leaving 10 bases of the junction unmatched. Germline-derived CDR1 and CDR2 are SQVTM and ANQGSEA. This CDR3 contains 15 residues. The CDR3 reads CSVDQQRGVGETQYF. In DNA, the CDR3 is TGCAGCGTTGACCAACAGCGGGGGGTTGGGGAGACCCAGTACTTC.

The chain joins TRBV14 to TRBJ1-6, with 9 bases aligning to TRBD1. The germline V gene has CDR1 SGHDN and CDR2 FVKESK. The CDR3 runs to 15 residues. The V segment lost 5 bases and the J segment 3 bases; nucleotides outside the gene matches: 2. The CDR3 loop is CASSTDRGYNSPLHF. The CDR3 bases are TGTGCCAGCAGCACGGACAGGGGCTATAATTCACCCCTCCACTTT.